Shown below are 24 T cell receptor beta chains from a single sample sequenced in a study of blood T cell repertoires in COVID-19. Repertoires were generated with immunoSEQ multiplex PCR, while TCRdb's copy carries only in-frame clones and drops some. This table holds about 480,000 clones, 70% to 90% found once. The sequencing sample was made of PBMCs or T cells enriched from blood (not recorded which). These receptors were collected from a middle-aged woman who had recovered from COVID-19.

The chain employs TRBV11-3 and TRBJ1-1; the match to TRBD1 covers 8 bases. Germline V lookup: CDR1 SGHNT, CDR2 YENEEA. J lost 3 bases, V lost 0 bases, and 6 bases had no gene match. The length of the CDR3 is 16 residues. The CDR3 is CASSLEDRAGYTEAFF. In DNA, the CDR3 is TGTGCCAGCAGCTTAGAGGACAGGGCGGGGTACACTGAAGCTTTCTTT.

The chain joins TRBV7-2 to TRBJ2-7; the match to TRBD2 covers 9 bases. J lost 6 bases, V lost 5 bases, and 20 bases had no gene match. This CDR3 is 18 amino acids long. Germline lookup yields CDR1 SGHTA and CDR2 FQGNSA. The DNA of the CDR3 is TGTGCCAGCAGCCCGATGGCCCGTCCTAGCGGGGTAAGGGGCGAGCAGTACTTC. This translates into CASSPMARPSGVRGEQYF.

Here the CDR3 reads CAISGQGLSGGELFF. The CDR3 coding sequence is TGTGCCATCAGTGGACAGGGGTTAAGTGGCGGGGAGCTGTTTTTT. V and J are TRBV10-3 and TRBJ2-2; TRBD1 agrees at 8 bases. The germline gives CDR1 ENHRY, CDR2 SYGVKD. This CDR3 contains 15 residues. V shed 4 bases, J shed 7 bases, and the junction held 8 bases outside the gene matches.

This clone was counted only a few times. The rearrangement joins TRBV6-1 to TRBJ1-1; the D is unclear. Germline V gene data show CDR1 as MNHNS and CDR2 as SASEGT. CDR3 size: 11 residues. With 3 bases removed from V and 9 bases from J, the gap between germline ends came to 8 bases. The CDR3 here is CASSEYEKAFF. As DNA, the CDR3 is TGTGCCAGCAGTGAGTATGAGAAAGCTTTCTTT.

This clone occurred once. V is TRBV18 and J is TRBJ2-3, with 15 bases lining up with TRBD2. With V trimmed by 6 bases and J by 2 bases, 15 bases remained unmatched. This CDR3 is built from 20 residues. From germline, CDR1 is KGHSH and CDR2 LQKENI. CDR3 residues: CASSPIGLAGGPRPTDTQYF. The CDR3 DNA reads as TGTGCCAGCTCGCCGATAGGACTAGCGGGAGGGCCAAGGCCCACAGATACGCAGTATTTT.

The chain combines TRBV29-1 with TRBJ1-2, with D possibly matching TRBD1 (6 bases). This CDR3 is 15 amino acids long. V was clipped by 4 bases and J by 3 bases, with 18 bases between them. Germline assignment: CDR1 SQVTM and CDR2 ANQGSEA. The CDR3 spells CSVVVGGAGDYGYTF. The CDR3 coding sequence is TGCAGCGTTGTCGTAGGGGGGGCCGGCGACTATGGCTACACCTTC.

A single count supports this clone. The rearrangement links TRBV4-2 to TRBJ2-5; no clear D gene. The V gene lost 2 bases and the J gene lost 5 bases, with 6 bases spanning the gap. Germline V gene data show CDR1 as LGHNA and CDR2 as YNFKEQ. The CDR3 totals 12 residues. The CDR3 DNA is TGTGCCAGCAGCCAAATGTCGGAGACCCAGTACTTC. This codes for CASSQMSETQYF.

The rearrangement links TRBV27 to TRBJ1-2; 8 bases are a match to TRBD1. Per the germline V gene, CDR1 is MNHEY and CDR2 is SMNVEV (reference sequence). With V trimmed by 5 bases and J by 1 base, 6 bases remained unmatched. The CDR3 runs 15 residues. CDR3 sequence reads: CASSHRTGFNYGYTF. The CDR3 DNA sequence: TGTGCCAGCAGTCACCGGACAGGGTTTAACTATGGCTACACCTTC.

The chain employs TRBV24-1 and TRBJ1-1; unclear D gene. V dropped 3 bases and J dropped 1 base, with 8 bases sitting between them. Per germline, CDR1 KGHDR and CDR2 SFDVKD. The CDR3 has 14 residues. The CDR3 loop reads CATSDPRQNTEAFF. CDR3 DNA: TGTGCCACCAGTGATCCCAGACAGAACACTGAAGCTTTCTTT.

The chain links TRBV29-1 to TRBJ1-1; 9 bases are shared with TRBD1. Germline V gene lookup returns CDR1 SQVTM and CDR2 ANQGSEA. V trimming: 6 bases; J trimming: 6 bases; junction bases outside the gene matches: 11. CDR3 length: 14 residues. This CDR3 reads CSVATGGWMAEAFF. The CDR3 nucleotides are TGCAGCGTAGCTACAGGGGGCTGGATGGCTGAAGCTTTCTTT. Looking up the rest from reference TRBV29-1 and TRBJ1-1 gives the full variable domain: SAVISQKPSRDICQRGTSLTIQCQVDSQVTMMFWYRQQPGQSLTLIATANQGSEATYESGFVIDKFPISRPNLTFSTLTVSNMSPEDSSIYLCSVATGGWMAEAFFGQGTRLTVV.

The chain carries TRBV6-2 or TRBV6-3 and TRBJ2-5; tentative D call: TRBD2 (6 bases). The CDR3 is made up of 14 amino acids. Per germline, CDR1 MNHEY and CDR2 SVGEGT. Trimming pared 6 bases from V and 1 base from J, leaving 12 bases between. CDR3 DNA: TGTGCCAGCAGCGGCCTGGGACTCCAAGAGACCCAGTACTTC. Translation: CASSGLGLQETQYF.

Only one count was recorded for this clone. The CDR3 spells CATSDPGIPEAFF. For the CDR3, the DNA is TGTGCCACCAGTGACCCAGGGATCCCTGAAGCTTTCTTT. The chain joins TRBV24-1 to TRBJ1-1; TRBD1 is a possible D gene (5 bases). CDR1 and CDR2 (germline): KGHDR, SFDVKD. The CDR3 has 13 amino acids. Trimming took off 4 bases at V and 6 bases at J, with 11 bases between the two ends.

J is TRBJ2-7 and V is TRBV4-1; perhaps TRBD2 as D (6 bases). V lost 5 bases and J lost 5, with 10 bases in between. The CDR3 has 12 residues. Germline V lookup: CDR1 MGHRA, CDR2 YSYEKL. CDR3 coding DNA: TGCGCCAGCAGCTGGGGCGGGGACGAGCAGTACTTC. It yields the protein CASSWGGDEQYF.

The chain has TRBV18 and TRBJ2-2, with 7 bases aligning to TRBD2. From germline, CDR1 is KGHSH and CDR2 LQKENI. This CDR3 comprises 14 residues. V lost 10 bases, J lost 4 bases, and 9 bases stayed unmatched. The CDR3 protein is CAILGGRATGELFF. The CDR3 coding sequence is TGTGCCATCCTCGGCGGGAGAGCCACCGGGGAGCTGTTTTTT.

The chain recombines TRBV18 with TRBJ1-1; possibly TRBD1 for D (6 bases). Germline V gives CDR1 KGHSH, CDR2 LQKENI. The length of the CDR3 is 11 residues. Trimming took 5 bases from V and 11 from J, leaving 12 bases between them. CDR3 bases: TGTGCCAGCTCAAGACAGGATGAGGCTTTCTTT. This codes for CASSRQDEAFF.

The chain recombines TRBV29-1 with TRBJ2-7; the D gene is possibly TRBD2 (7 bases). This CDR3 contains 13 residues. Germline V lookup: CDR1 SQVTM, CDR2 ANQGSEA. V was clipped by 6 bases and J by 0 bases, with 12 bases between them. CDR3 bases: TGCAGCGTCGAGGGGGGGGACTCCTACGAGCAGTACTTC. This encodes CSVEGGDSYEQYF.

CDR3 residues: CASSGNRAAETQYF. CDR3 coding DNA: TGTGCCAGCAGCGGGAACAGGGCGGCAGAGACCCAGTACTTC. The rearrangement joins TRBV7-2 to TRBJ2-5, with D perhaps TRBD1 (6 bases). Deletions cut 5 bases from V and 4 bases from J, with 14 bases between. This CDR3 contains 14 residues. CDR1 is SGHTA, CDR2 FQGNSA, per germline. The variable domain in full, with the rest retrieved from reference TRBV7-2 and TRBJ2-5, is GAGVSQSPSNKVTEKGKDVELRCDPISGHTALYWYRQSLGQGLEFLIYFQGNSAPDKSGLPSDRFSAERTGGSVSTLTIQRTQQEDSAVYLCASSGNRAAETQYFGPGTRLLVL.

The V and J genes are TRBV15 and TRBJ2-1; 11 bases map to TRBD2. The CDR3 consists of 15 residues. V gave up 9 bases and J gave up 5 bases; unmatched junction bases: 9. Germline V lookup: CDR1 LNHNV, CDR2 YYDKDF (reference sequence). Written as DNA, the CDR3 is TGTGCCACGTCAACACTAGCGGGAGCTAACAATGAGCAGTTCTTC. This translates into CATSTLAGANNEQFF.

The V and J genes are TRBV6-2 or TRBV6-3 and TRBJ2-3, with 7 bases that match TRBD2. The junction had 6 bases not matched to a gene; V was cut back by 5 bases and J by 4 bases. This CDR3 region has 14 residues. Looked up from germline, CDR1 is MNHEY and CDR2 is SVGEGT. CDR3 sequence (DNA): TGTGCCAGCAGTGGACTAGGTTCAGCAGATACGCAGTATTTT. This sequence encodes CASSGLGSADTQYF.

The CDR3 nucleotides read TGTGCCAGCAGTTCGACTAGCTACAATGAGCAGTTCTTC. Amino acids: CASSSTSYNEQFF. The chain carries TRBV12-3 or TRBV12-4 and TRBJ2-1, with a weak D call TRBD2 (6 bases). The CDR3 covers 13 residues. V shed 4 bases and J shed 3 bases, with 7 bases lying between them.

The rearrangement links TRBV5-5 to TRBJ1-1; D may be TRBD1 (6 bases). This CDR3 contains 16 residues. Germline-derived CDR1 and CDR2 are SGHKS and YYEKEE (reference sequence). The V and J ends lost 4 bases and 1 base respectively, with 17 bases between them. The CDR3 here is CASSLYSGHRNTEAFF. The CDR3 region has the DNA TGTGCCAGCAGCCTTTATTCGGGACACAGGAACACTGAAGCTTTCTTT.

The chain links TRBV18 to TRBJ2-7; D unresolved. The CDR3 is made up of 15 amino acids. CDR1 is KGHSH, CDR2 LQKENI, per germline. V shed 0 bases and J shed 0 bases, with 9 bases lying between them. CDR3 bases: TGTGCCAGCTCACCACCGTCCGCGAGCTCCTACGAGCAGTACTTC. It translates to CASSPPSASSYEQYF. The entire variable domain, with the rest obtained from reference TRBV18 and TRBJ2-7, is as follows: NAGVMQNPRHLVRRRGQEARLRCSPMKGHSHVYWYRQLPEEGLKFMVYLQKENIIDESGMPKERFSAEFPKEGPSILRIQQVVRGDSAAYFCASSPPSASSYEQYFGPGTRLTVT.

The chain joins TRBV19 to TRBJ2-1; tentatively, D is TRBD1 (6 bases). Between the trimmed V and J ends, which lost 5 bases and 0 bases, there was a span of 20 bases. Looked up from germline, CDR1 is LNHDA and CDR2 is SQIVND (reference sequence). This CDR3 spans 18 amino acids. The CDR3 DNA sequence: TGTGCCAGTAGTTTTTTTGCAGGGGCCCCGAGCTCCTACAATGAGCAGTTCTTC. Translating gives CASSFFAGAPSSYNEQFF.

The chain links TRBV24-1 to TRBJ2-4, with D tentatively TRBD1 (5 bases). Trimming removed 3 bases from V and 1 base from J, with 12 bases in between. Germline V gives CDR1 KGHDR, CDR2 SFDVKD. The CDR3 length is 16 residues. CDR3 DNA sequence: TGTGCCACCAGTGATCTCCTTCCAGGGGCCAAAAACATTCAGTACTTC. Its protein is CATSDLLPGAKNIQYF.